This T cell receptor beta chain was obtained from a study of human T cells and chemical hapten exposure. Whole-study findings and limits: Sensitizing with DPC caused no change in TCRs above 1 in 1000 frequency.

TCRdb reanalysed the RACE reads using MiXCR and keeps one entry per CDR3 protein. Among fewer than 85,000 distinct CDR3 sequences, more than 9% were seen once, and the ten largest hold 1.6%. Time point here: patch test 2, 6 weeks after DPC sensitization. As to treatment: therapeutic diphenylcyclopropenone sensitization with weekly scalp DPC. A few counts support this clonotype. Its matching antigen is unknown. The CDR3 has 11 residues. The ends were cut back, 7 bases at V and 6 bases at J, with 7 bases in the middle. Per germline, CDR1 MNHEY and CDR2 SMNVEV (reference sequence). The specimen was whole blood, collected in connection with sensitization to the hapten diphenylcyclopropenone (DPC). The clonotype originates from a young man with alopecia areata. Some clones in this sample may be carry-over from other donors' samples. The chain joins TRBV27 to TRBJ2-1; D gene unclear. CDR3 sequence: CASTEGNEQFF. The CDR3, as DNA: TGTGCCAGCACCGAAGGCAATGAGCAGTTCTTC.